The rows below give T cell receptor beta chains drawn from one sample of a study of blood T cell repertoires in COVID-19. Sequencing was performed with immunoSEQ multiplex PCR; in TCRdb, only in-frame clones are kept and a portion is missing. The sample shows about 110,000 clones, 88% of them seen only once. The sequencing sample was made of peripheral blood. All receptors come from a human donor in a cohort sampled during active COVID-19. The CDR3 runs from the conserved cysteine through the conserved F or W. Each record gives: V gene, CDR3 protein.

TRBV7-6,CASSLEKGGGNSYEQYF
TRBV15,CATSRGLATYEQYF
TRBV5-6,CASSLAASGALYEQYF
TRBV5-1,CASKGLGQQQETQYF
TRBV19,CASSIELAVSYNEQFF
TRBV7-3,CASSATSGFVNEQFF
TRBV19,CASTWGQGADYGYTF
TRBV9,CASSFLAGDPNEQFF
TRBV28,CASRQGPNQPQHF
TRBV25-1,CASSESGTGNSGNTIYF
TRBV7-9,CASSLIPGQGIPEAFF